These 21 T cell receptor beta chains came from one sample sequenced in a study of human T cells and chemical hapten exposure. A single record per CDR3 protein comes from TCRdb applying MiXCR to the RACE reads. The table shows over 300,000 distinct CDR3 sequences, with less than 6.5% occurring only once. Time point reported: pre-sensitization, week 0. The treatment is: therapeutic diphenylcyclopropenone sensitization with weekly scalp DPC. Specimen: whole blood, collected in connection with sensitization to the hapten diphenylcyclopropenone (DPC). The receptor set was obtained from a woman between 50 and 59 years old with alopecia areata. Some clones in this sample may be carry-over from other donors' samples.

This clonotype occurred many times. The chain carries TRBV7-8 and TRBJ2-3; no definite D call. From germline, CDR1 is SGHVS and CDR2 FQNEAQ. Trimming shortened V by 7 bases and J by 1 base, and 18 bases separated the two germline ends. The CDR3 length is 16 residues. This CDR3 is CASIKRALPRTDTQYF. The CDR3 nucleotides read TGTGCCAGCATCAAAAGGGCATTACCTCGCACAGATACGCAGTATTTT.

This clonotype came up many times. This chain joins TRBV4-1 and TRBJ1-3, with 7 bases aligning to TRBD1. Looked up from germline, CDR1 is MGHRA and CDR2 is YSYEKL. The CDR3 runs 16 residues. Trimming at V came to 3 bases and at J to 0 bases, leaving 5 bases not matched to a gene. The CDR3 DNA reads as TGCGCCAGCAGCCAGAATAACAGGGGCTCTGGAAACACCATATATTTT. Its translation: CASSQNNRGSGNTIYF.

In this sample, this clonotype turned up a few times. V is TRBV7-6 and J is TRBJ1-1, with TRBD1 identical over 8 bases. The V gene end was trimmed by 0 bases and the J gene end by 10 bases; junction bases not matched to a gene: 7. Germline V gives CDR1 SGHVS, CDR2 FNYEAQ. This CDR3 has 14 residues. The CDR3 coding sequence is TGTGCCAGCAGCTTAGCAACAGGACAGGGAGGAGCTTTCTTT. The encoded protein is CASSLATGQGGAFF.

This clonotype was observed many times. V gene TRBV5-1 combines with J gene TRBJ2-5; no clear D. CDR1 and CDR2 (germline): SGHRS, YFSETQ. The CDR3 is 15 residues long. The V and J ends lost 2 bases and 2 bases respectively, with 13 bases between them. The DNA for the CDR3 is TGCGCCAGCAGCTTTGGTGGAAGTTTTCAAGAGACCCAGTACTTC. Amino acid sequence: CASSFGGSFQETQYF.

On this clonotype: An end of the junction does not agree with germline; a read error may underlie this. The rearrangement joins TRBV12-3 or TRBV12-4 to TRBJ1-2; D gene unclear. The length of the CDR3 is 13 residues. The CDR3 DNA is TGTGCCAGCAGTTCAAGCAGCTTTTATGGCTTCACCTTC. Encoded protein: CASSSSSFYGFTF.

This clonotype was detected a few times. The chain uses TRBV4-3 and TRBJ2-7; possibly TRBD2 for D (6 bases). With 0 bases removed from V and 2 bases from J, the gap between germline ends came to 11 bases. The CDR3 runs to 15 residues. Looked up from germline, CDR1 is LGHNA and CDR2 is YSLEER. The CDR3 protein is CASSQEASAAYEQYF. Here the CDR3 DNA reads TGCGCCAGCAGCCAAGAGGCTAGCGCCGCCTACGAGCAGTACTTC.

In this sample, this clonotype turned up a few times. This chain links TRBV2 with TRBJ1-1; D not certain. Germline CDR1 is SNHLY and CDR2 is FYNNEI. There are 12 residues in the CDR3. Trimming removed 7 bases from V and 7 bases from J, with 13 bases in between. The CDR3 sequence: CASTPDRGEAFF. CDR3 nucleotides: TGTGCCAGCACCCCGGATCGGGGTGAAGCTTTCTTT. Supplemented by reference TRBV2 and TRBJ1-1, the full variable domain reads EPEVTQTPSHQVTQMGQEVILRCVPISNHLYFYWYRQILGQKVEFLVSFYNNEISEKSEIFDDQFSVERPDGSNFTLKIRSTKLEDSAMYFCASTPDRGEAFFGQGTRLTVV.

The chain links TRBV5-6 to TRBJ1-2, with D possibly TRBD1 on 6 matching bases. The V and J ends lost 4 bases and 5 bases respectively, with 21 bases between them. The CDR3 runs to 16 residues. CDR1 is SGHDT and CDR2 is YYEEEE in the germline V gene. CDR3 loop: CASSGLVQGYSYGYTF. CDR3 DNA sequence: TGTGCCAGCAGCGGACTGGTACAGGGATATTCTTATGGCTACACCTTC.

This clonotype was detected many times. The V and J genes are TRBV3-1 and TRBJ1-2; D is ambiguous. The CDR3 is 13 residues long. CDR1 and CDR2 from the germline V gene are LGHDT and YNNKEL (reference sequence). The ends were cut back, 1 base at V and 4 bases at J, with 7 bases in the middle. Here the CDR3 DNA reads TGTGCCAGCAGCCAAGGAGACATCTATGGCTACACCTTC. This gives the protein CASSQGDIYGYTF.

This clonotype was observed at least ten times. The rearrangement uses TRBV29-1 and TRBJ2-7; no clear D gene. The CDR3 is 11 amino acids. Germline loops: CDR1 SQVTM, CDR2 ANQGSEA. V dropped 6 bases and J dropped 5 bases, with 11 bases sitting between them. CDR3 coding DNA: TGCAGCGTCGGGCGGCAGGACGAGCAGTACTTC. Translation gives CSVGRQDEQYF.

Concerning this clonotype itself: The CDR3 carries no conserved terminal phenylalanine or tryptophan, so it likely arises from a read error. This chain joins TRBV7-9 and TRBJ2-3; D uncertain. Germline V gives CDR1 SEHNR, CDR2 FQNEAQ (reference sequence). V was trimmed by 6 bases and J by 1 base, leaving 5 bases between them. This CDR3 comprises 12 residues. The CDR3 coding sequence is TGTGCCAGCAGTCGGGGCACAGATACGCAGTATTAT. Amino acid sequence: CASSRGTDTQYY.

This chain joins TRBV20-1 and TRBJ1-6, with TRBD1 matching 7 bases. From germline, CDR1 is DFQATT and CDR2 SNEGSKA (reference sequence). V lost 0 bases and J lost 5; bases outside the gene matches: 1. The CDR3 spans 14 residues. CDR3 DNA: TGCAGTGCTAGAGAAGGGGGCGATAATTCACCCCTCCACTTT. It translates to CSAREGGDNSPLHF.

This clonotype was found many times. V gene TRBV11-1 combines with J gene TRBJ1-6, with 7 bases fitting TRBD1. Per the germline V gene, CDR1 is SGHAT and CDR2 is FQDESV (reference sequence). This CDR3 is built from 16 residues. V trimming: 6 bases; J trimming: 4 bases; junction bases outside the gene matches: 9. The CDR3 sequence: CASRKGQASYNSPLHF. The CDR3 DNA reads TGTGCCAGCAGAAAAGGACAGGCGTCGTATAATTCACCCCTCCACTTT.

This clonotype was counted at least ten times. This rearrangement joins TRBV29-1 to TRBJ2-7; D is possibly TRBD1 (6 bases). Trimming removed 7 bases at V and 2 bases at J, with 15 bases between. Germline assignment: CDR1 SQVTM and CDR2 ANQGSEA. This CDR3 is built from 13 residues. The CDR3 nucleotides are TGCAGCGCGATGACAGGCATTACCTACGAGCAGTACTTC. Translated, it gives CSAMTGITYEQYF.

The J gene is TRBJ2-1, the V gene TRBV11-3, with D perhaps matching TRBD1 or TRBD2 (5 bases each). Germline-derived CDR1 and CDR2 are SGHNT and YENEEA. The CDR3 loop spans 15 amino acids. V lost 5 bases to trimming and J lost 7 bases, with 18 bases between them. DNA of the CDR3: TGTGCCAGCAGCGCCGGGACCGACGTTGTAAATGAGCAGTTCTTC. It codes for CASSAGTDVVNEQFF.

This clonotype was seen many times. The chain joins TRBV7-8 to TRBJ2-7; 10 nucleotides agree with TRBD1. The CDR3 length is 13 residues. V shed 5 bases, J shed 7 bases, and the junction held 5 bases outside the gene matches. CDR1 SGHVS and CDR2 FQNEAQ come from the germline V gene. The CDR3 coding sequence is TGTGCCAGCAGCCCGGGACAGGGGCGGGAGCAGTACTTC. Amino acid sequence: CASSPGQGREQYF. The entire variable domain, with the rest obtained from reference TRBV7-8 and TRBJ2-7, is as follows: GAGVSQSPRYKVAKRGQDVALRCDPISGHVSLFWYQQALGQGPEFLTYFQNEAQLDKSGLPSDRFFAERPEGSVSTLKIQRTQQEDSAVYLCASSPGQGREQYFGPGTRLTVT.

The rearrangement uses TRBV25-1 and TRBJ2-7, with D possibly being TRBD2 (6 bases). This CDR3 comprises 14 residues. Germline V CDR1 and CDR2: MGHDK, SYGVNS. Trimming stripped 1 base from V and 7 bases from J, with 14 bases between. The CDR3 is CASSESGLPGEQYF. The CDR3 DNA is TGTGCCAGCAGTGAATCTGGACTACCGGGGGAGCAGTACTTC.

Many counts were recorded for this clonotype. The gene calls are TRBV6-1 and TRBJ1-5; D is ambiguous. The CDR3 consists of 12 residues. Germline CDR1 reads MNHNS; CDR2 reads SASEGT. V was pared by 7 bases and J by 3 bases, with 7 bases between. The CDR3 DNA reads as TGTGCCAGCACGGACTTCAATCAGCCCCAGCATTTT. Translating it yields CASTDFNQPQHF.

Ten or more counts support this clonotype. The chain employs TRBV5-6 and TRBJ2-1; a weak D match, TRBD2 (6 bases). The CDR3 loop spans 15 amino acids. Germline lookup yields CDR1 SGHDT and CDR2 YYEEEE. V was pared by 3 bases and J by 2 bases, with 12 bases between. The CDR3 DNA reads as TGTGCCAGCAGCTCGACTAGAACTACCTACAATGAGCAGTTCTTC. It yields the protein CASSSTRTTYNEQFF.

The J gene is TRBJ1-1, the V gene TRBV7-6, with D perhaps matching TRBD1 (5 bases). Germline V lookup: CDR1 SGHVS, CDR2 FNYEAQ. This CDR3 spans 12 amino acids. V lost 5 bases, J lost 7 bases, and 11 bases lay in between. The CDR3 bases are TGTGCCAGCAGCAATGGGGGGTTTGAAGCTTTCTTT. It is translated as CASSNGGFEAFF.

At least ten counts were recorded for this clonotype. This rearrangement joins TRBV29-1 to TRBJ2-1, with no clear D. Germline V CDR1 and CDR2: SQVTM, ANQGSEA. Trimming left V 2 bases short and J 0 bases short, with 14 bases between. The CDR3 loop spans 16 amino acids. CDR3 nucleotide sequence: TGCAGCGTTGAACTTAAAGGAAGCCACTCCTACAATGAGCAGTTCTTC. Translation gives CSVELKGSHSYNEQFF.